Shown below are 26 T cell receptor beta chains from a single sample sequenced in a study of CD8 T cells in ankylosing spondylitis. In TCRdb, the 5' RACE reads were re-called with MiXCR into one record per CDR3 protein. The table lists some 140,000 distinct CDR3 sequences, approximately 7.4% of them singletons. The sample comprised blood, either unsorted or a sorted T cell fraction (not recorded which). These receptors came from a female donor with ankylosing spondylitis or in good health (not recorded which).

This clonotype was recorded at least ten times. V gene TRBV29-1 combines with J gene TRBJ2-2, with 7 bases fitting TRBD2. The CDR3 is 15 residues long. With V trimmed by 1 base and J by 1 base, 3 bases remained unmatched. Germline assignment: CDR1 SQVTM and CDR2 ANQGSEA. CDR3 coding DNA: TGCAGCGTTGAAGGGGGGGGTCTGAACACCGGGGAGCTGTTTTTT. Its translation: CSVEGGGLNTGELFF.

The chain recombines TRBV11-2 with TRBJ2-7; D unclear. Germline V gives CDR1 SGHAT, CDR2 FQNNGV. Deletions cut 3 bases from V and 0 bases from J, with 21 bases between. The CDR3 has 18 residues. In nucleotides, the CDR3 is TGTGCCAGCAGCTTTGGAAGAAGGACGTCCGTCGGCTCCTACGAGCAGTACTTC. Protein: CASSFGRRTSVGSYEQYF.

This clonotype has a count of ten or more. This chain links TRBV20-1 with TRBJ2-7, with 9 bases aligning to TRBD2. Germline CDR1 and CDR2: DFQATT and SNEGSKA (reference sequence). This CDR3 spans 15 amino acids. The V gene end was trimmed by 6 bases and the J gene end by 0 bases; junction bases not matched to a gene: 9. The CDR3 here is CSAQMSGGTSYEQYF. CDR3 DNA: TGCAGTGCCCAAATGAGCGGGGGGACCTCCTACGAGCAGTACTTC.

This clonotype has ten or more counts. The gene calls are TRBV7-8 and TRBJ2-7; the D gene is possibly TRBD1 (5 bases). This CDR3 spans 13 amino acids. V lost 1 base to trimming and J lost 3 bases, with 7 bases between them. CDR1 is SGHVS, CDR2 FQNEAQ, per germline. As DNA, the CDR3 is TGTGCCAGCAGCTTAGACGACAGCTACGAGCAGTACTTC. Amino acid sequence: CASSLDDSYEQYF.

This clonotype was found a few times. This chain links TRBV18 with TRBJ1-1, with TRBD1 as a possible D gene (5 bases). Germline CDR1 and CDR2: KGHSH and LQKENI. The CDR3 consists of 11 residues. The ends were cut back, 4 bases at V and 8 bases at J, with 8 bases in the middle. CDR3 in DNA: TGTGCCAGCTCACGAGACAGAGAAGCTTTCTTT. Residues: CASSRDREAFF.

This clonotype was seen many times. The CDR3 is CASSWGTVKAFF. CDR3 bases: TGTGCCAGCAGCTGGGGGACGGTGAAAGCTTTCTTT. The V call is TRBV5-8, the J call TRBJ1-1; tentative D call: TRBD1 (5 bases). The V gene lost 3 bases and the J gene lost 9 bases, with 12 bases spanning the gap. The CDR3 extends over 12 amino acids. Germline V gene sequence: CDR1 SGHTS, CDR2 YDEGEE.

This clonotype was seen repeatedly, ten times or more. CDR3 sequence (DNA): TGCGCCAGCAGCCAAATCGGGGTAAGCTCCTACGAGCAGTACTTC. It codes for CASSQIGVSSYEQYF. V and J are TRBV4-1 and TRBJ2-7, with D tentatively TRBD2 (5 bases). This CDR3 has 15 residues. V lost 2 bases, J lost 0 bases, and 11 bases lay in between. Per the germline V gene, CDR1 is MGHRA and CDR2 is YSYEKL.

This clonotype was seen ten or more times. This chain links TRBV20-1 with TRBJ2-2; D possibly matches TRBD1 or TRBD2 (5 bases each). CDR1 and CDR2 from the germline V gene are DFQATT and SNEGSKA (reference sequence). Trimming cost V 2 bases and J 2 bases, with 15 bases left between them. This CDR3 spans 16 amino acids. CDR3 protein: CSARPHAGDNTGELFF. CDR3 in DNA: TGCAGTGCTAGACCCCATGCCGGGGACAACACCGGGGAGCTGTTTTTT.

This clonotype was observed at least ten times. This chain joins TRBV28 and TRBJ1-2; D unresolved. Trimming removed 9 bases from V and 8 bases from J, with 16 bases in between. This CDR3 has 12 amino acids. Germline lookup yields CDR1 MDHEN and CDR2 SYDVKM. Here the CDR3 reads CASCRFGFGYTF. The CDR3, as DNA: TGTGCCAGTTGCCGATTTGGCTTCGGCTACACCTTC.

This clonotype was detected many times. This rearrangement joins TRBV6-1 to TRBJ2-2; tentative D call: TRBD1 (7 bases). Germline V gene data show CDR1 as MNHNS and CDR2 as SASEGT. The CDR3 sequence is 16 residues long. With 7 bases removed from V and 3 bases from J, the gap between germline ends came to 18 bases. CDR3 loop: CASTASGRGDTGELFF. In DNA form, the CDR3 reads TGTGCCAGCACCGCCTCGGGCAGGGGGGACACCGGGGAGCTGTTTTTT.

In this sample, this clonotype turned up many times. This rearrangement joins TRBV27 to TRBJ2-3; D gene uncertain. Trimming took 6 bases from V and 4 from J, leaving 17 bases between them. Germline-derived CDR1 and CDR2 are MNHEY and SMNVEV (reference sequence). CDR3 length: 15 residues. CDR3 in amino acids: CASSLRANPADTQYF. The CDR3 nucleotides are TGTGCCAGCAGCCTACGAGCAAACCCGGCAGATACGCAGTATTTT.

This clonotype was recorded many times. The chain recombines TRBV4-1 with TRBJ1-2; D ambiguous. The germline gives CDR1 MGHRA, CDR2 YSYEKL. The CDR3 spans 13 residues. Between the trimmed V and J ends, which lost 5 bases and 7 bases, there was a span of 14 bases. CDR3 DNA: TGCGCCAGCAGCTATTTCGGAGGGTTTGGCTACACCTTC. This codes for CASSYFGGFGYTF.

At least ten counts were recorded for this clonotype. V is TRBV5-1 and J is TRBJ2-1; TRBD2 matches 9 bases. Germline-derived CDR1 and CDR2 are SGHRS and YFSETQ. The CDR3 is made up of 16 amino acids. V shed 5 bases, J shed 0 bases, and the junction held 6 bases outside the gene matches. The CDR3 DNA is TGCGCCAGCAGTTCCAGCGGGGGGCCCTCCTACAATGAGCAGTTCTTC. Translated: CASSSSGGPSYNEQFF.

DNA of the CDR3: TGCAGCGTTGAAACGCGACCCTTCGAGGCTGAAGCTTTCTTT. It yields the protein CSVETRPFEAEAFF. V is TRBV29-1 and J is TRBJ1-1, with D uncertain. The CDR3 consists of 14 residues. Germline CDR1 and CDR2: SQVTM and ANQGSEA. The germline V and J ends were trimmed by 2 bases and 6 bases, with 16 bases remaining between them.

The table lists this clonotype with many counts. The chain combines TRBV29-1 with TRBJ2-7; either TRBD1 or TRBD2 may supply D (6 bases each). Germline values: CDR1 SQVTM, CDR2 ANQGSEA. The V gene lost 3 bases and the J gene lost 2 bases, with 8 bases spanning the gap. The CDR3 runs to 12 residues. The CDR3, as DNA: TGCAGCGTTGAGGGGGGCGCCTACGAGCAGTACTTC. Translation: CSVEGGAYEQYF.

The chain combines TRBV30 with TRBJ1-1, with no clear D. The germline V gene encodes CDR1 GTSNPN and CDR2 SVGIG (reference sequence). This CDR3 has 14 amino acids. Trimming cost V 0 bases and J 3 bases, with 11 bases left between them. CDR3 protein: CAWSVRLAYTEAFF. Written as DNA, the CDR3 is TGTGCCTGGAGTGTAAGATTGGCGTACACTGAAGCTTTCTTT.

This clonotype appeared many times. CDR3 protein: CASSLSSTDTQYF. The CDR3 region has the DNA TGTGCCAGCAGCTTATCCAGCACAGATACGCAGTATTTT. This rearrangement joins TRBV7-3 to TRBJ2-3; D is undetermined. This CDR3 is built from 13 residues. Germline values: CDR1 SGHTA, CDR2 FQGTGA. The V and J ends lost 2 bases and 0 bases respectively, with 3 bases between them.

The table lists this clonotype with many counts. The J gene is TRBJ2-5, the V gene TRBV4-1; D is uncertain. With 4 bases removed from V and 1 base from J, the gap between germline ends came to 10 bases. The length of the CDR3 is 14 residues. Germline lookup yields CDR1 MGHRA and CDR2 YSYEKL. The CDR3 loop is CASSRVLIQETQYF. The CDR3 bases are TGCGCCAGCAGCCGCGTCTTAATCCAAGAGACCCAGTACTTC.

This clonotype appeared many times. The V call is TRBV12-3 or TRBV12-4, the J call TRBJ2-3; TRBD1 is a possible D gene (6 bases). This CDR3 has 14 residues. The V end lost 5 bases, the J end lost 6 bases, and 15 bases lay between the germline ends. The CDR3 spells CASSTSITGDTQYF. The DNA for the CDR3 is TGTGCCAGCAGTACTTCCATCACAGGGGATACGCAGTATTTT.

This clonotype showed up many times. The chain recombines TRBV29-1 with TRBJ1-2; 8 nucleotides line up with TRBD1. Germline trimming cut 3 bases from V and 2 bases from J; bases unmatched to any gene: 5. Germline V gives CDR1 SQVTM, CDR2 ANQGSEA. This CDR3 contains 14 residues. The CDR3 bases are TGCAGCGTTGAGACCGGGACAGGAAACTATGGCTACACCTTC. This sequence encodes CSVETGTGNYGYTF.

This clonotype was seen a handful of times. This sequence may be a read error, since a much larger clone differs from it by one base. The chain carries TRBV4-2 and TRBJ2-2; perhaps TRBD1 as D (6 bases). The CDR3 consists of 18 residues. Germline V gene sequence: CDR1 LGHNA, CDR2 YNFKEQ. V was shortened by 3 bases and J by 6 bases, with 23 bases between the two germline ends. Here the CDR3 DNA reads TGTGCCAGCAGCCATGACCGCTTCAGACAGGAAAACGCCGGGGAGCTGTTTTTT. Its protein is CASSHDRFRQENAGELFF.

This clonotype occurred many times. The chain's CDR3 is CSATPARGPTYEQYF. CDR3 coding DNA: TGCAGTGCTACTCCGGCTAGGGGTCCAACCTACGAGCAGTACTTC. The V and J genes are TRBV20-1 and TRBJ2-7, with D perhaps TRBD1 (5 bases). The V gene lost 4 bases and the J gene lost 2 bases, with 18 bases spanning the gap. In germline, CDR1 is DFQATT, CDR2 SNEGSKA (reference sequence). The CDR3 totals 15 residues.

This clonotype showed up many times. This chain joins TRBV27 and TRBJ1-6; 7 bases match TRBD1. V trimming: 3 bases; J trimming: 8 bases; junction bases outside the gene matches: 16. The germline V gene has CDR1 MNHEY and CDR2 SMNVEV (reference sequence). This CDR3 comprises 18 residues. The CDR3 region has the DNA TGTGCCAGCAGTTTTAATGGTGCCTGGCGACAGGGTTATTCACCCCTCCACTTT. Translated: CASSFNGAWRQGYSPLHF.

This clonotype occurred many times. The chain joins TRBV5-1 to TRBJ1-1; possible D gene TRBD1, 6 bases. This CDR3 is 15 amino acids long. The ends were cut back, 4 bases at V and 1 base at J, with 14 bases in the middle. CDR1 is SGHRS and CDR2 is YFSETQ in the germline V gene. In DNA form, the CDR3 reads TGCGCCAGCAGCCCAGGTGGCAGGGGGAACACTGAAGCTTTCTTT. The encoded protein is CASSPGGRGNTEAFF. The entire variable domain, with the rest obtained from reference TRBV5-1 and TRBJ1-1, is as follows: KAGVTQTPRYLIKTRGQQVTLSCSPISGHRSVSWYQQTPGQGLQFLFEYFSETQRNKGNFPGRFSGRQFSNSRSEMNVSTLELGDSALYLCASSPGGRGNTEAFFGQGTRLTVV.

This clonotype was picked up many times. The gene calls are TRBV19 and TRBJ1-2, with 9 bases lining up with TRBD1. The CDR3 totals 15 residues. V lost 7 bases, J lost 4 bases, and 10 bases stayed unmatched. Germline V gives CDR1 LNHDA, CDR2 SQIVND (reference sequence). The CDR3 DNA sequence: TGTGCCAGTACCAAACAGGGGGCGGCGGTCTATGGCTACACCTTC. Its translation: CASTKQGAAVYGYTF.

This clonotype came up many times. The chain is built from TRBV20-1 and TRBJ2-1; 13 nucleotides match TRBD2. V shed 3 bases, J shed 4 bases, and the junction held 6 bases outside the gene matches. The CDR3 loop spans 16 amino acids. CDR1 DFQATT and CDR2 SNEGSKA come from the germline V gene (reference sequence). DNA for the CDR3: TGCAGTGCTAGTGTACTAGCGGGGGGGCGATACAATGAGCAGTTCTTC. Residues: CSASVLAGGRYNEQFF.